This T cell receptor beta chain stems from a study of CD8 T cells in ankylosing spondylitis (dated by TCRdb to between 2016 and 2019). Describing the broader study: The study set out to find disease-linked TCR variants by profiling T cell receptor beta repertoires in ankylosing spondylitis patients and healthy donors. The whole study cohort included over a hundred healthy donors and roughly 24 ankylosing spondylitis patients. Peripheral blood was sampled, and synovial fluid was additionally collected from ankylosing spondylitis patients.

Points on this clonotype: The specificity of this receptor is unknown. Base qualities are not recorded, but no much larger clone differs from it by a single base.

The junction carries 17 bases between V and J, which are trimmed by 5 bases and 2 bases respectively. Inclusive of the bounding cysteine and phenylalanine, the CDR3 is 16 residues long. Only CDR3 DNA remains: 48 bases, in frame from the first base. CDR1 and CDR2, per the germline V gene, are SGHTA and FQGNSA. Broad study findings and their caveats: A CD8+ phenotype was shown by the disease-linked clones, which were found at relatively low frequencies in peripheral blood. Some motif variants were previously reported in synovial fluid and blood of reactive arthritis patients, suggesting common disease-initiation mechanisms. Blood from ankylosing spondylitis patients appeared to be characterized by a TCR beta motif composed of about eight highly homologous amino acid variants. Significant enrichment of the disease-linked clones was reported in matched synovial fluid samples from ankylosing spondylitis patients.

The data were produced on an Illumina HiSeq 2500. TCR beta libraries were prepared by quantitative 5'-RACE with molecular barcodes. In the paper's pipeline: A new computational method, built on a probabilistic model of VDJ rearrangement, was used to identify disease-linked TCR variants. TCRdb itself trimmed the public reads at Q25 with fastp, ran MiXCR and retained productive beta chains. Every CDR3 protein is listed once, alongside the most common genes and DNA of its rows. TCRdb's processing, not the authors' own work, is the source of the V and J calls. Here the sample has roughly 700,000 distinct CDR3 sequences; over 15% occur a single time. The ten largest clones capture around 19% of the sample.

This TCR was recovered from a male donor with ankylosing spondylitis. This chain joins TRBV7-2 to TRBJ2-3; no D gene can be assigned with confidence. The sequenced sample consisted of blood, either unsorted or a sorted T cell fraction (not recorded which). The CDR3 loop reads CASSRALYSSTDTQYF. The DNA sequence is TGTGCCAGCAGCCGTGCCTTATATTCATCCACAGATACGCAGTATTTT.